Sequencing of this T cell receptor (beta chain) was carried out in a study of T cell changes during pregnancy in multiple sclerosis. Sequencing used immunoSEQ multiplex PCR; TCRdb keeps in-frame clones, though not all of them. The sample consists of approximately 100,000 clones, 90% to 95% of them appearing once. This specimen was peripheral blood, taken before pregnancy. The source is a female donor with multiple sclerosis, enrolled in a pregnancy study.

The CDR3 region has the DNA TGTGCCAGTAGGCCAGCTAGCGGGAGATCAGATACGCAGTATTTT. This translates into CASRPASGRSDTQYF. The rearrangement links TRBV19 to TRBJ2-3, with 10 bases identical to TRBD2. V lost 6 bases and J lost 4; bases outside the gene matches: 7. Germline V gene sequence: CDR1 LNHDA, CDR2 SQIVND (reference sequence). The CDR3 covers 15 residues.